This T cell receptor (beta chain) came from a study of shared clonotypes between healthy human individuals. The CDR3 runs to 17 residues. CDR1 and CDR2 (germline): KGHSH, LQKENI. The V gene end was trimmed by 3 bases and the J gene end by 10 bases; junction bases not matched to a gene: 16. Deep was the level at which the assay was run. Profiled with immunoSEQ multiplex PCR; TCRdb holds only in-frame clones, not every one. The top ten clones hold about 11% of a sample with about 460,000 clones, roughly 80% of them seen once. V is TRBV18 and J is TRBJ1-4, with 8 bases lining up with TRBD1. This clonotype originated in a middle-aged woman in good health. Some clones in this sample may be carry-over from other donors' samples. The sample was PBMCs. CDR3 sequence (DNA): TGTGCCAGCTCACCCGGGACAGGTGATATAATAGGTGGAAAACTGTTTTTT. This gives the protein CASSPGTGDIIGGKLFF.